This TCR beta chain emerged from a study of shared clonotypes between healthy human individuals. This clone occurred once. Profiling relied on immunoSEQ multiplex PCR, and the TCRdb table lists in-frame clones only, not all of them. The sample yields around 320,000 clones, around 86% seen once. The CDR3 is 15 residues long. The V gene lost 4 bases and the J gene lost 2 bases, with 15 bases spanning the gap. The germline CDR1 and CDR2 sequences are SGHAT and FQNNGV. This sequence joins TRBV11-2 and TRBJ2-7; perhaps D is TRBD1 or TRBD2 (5 bases each). Sequenced: memory CD8+ T cells sorted from blood. Indicated subset: CD45RO+ cells pooled with CCR7-negative TemRA cells. This TCR came from a man between 18 and 35 years old in good health. Here the CDR3 reads CASSYEDGGPYEQYF. The CDR3, as DNA: TGTGCCAGCAGCTATGAGGATGGGGGTCCCTACGAGCAGTACTTC.